This TCR beta chain was sequenced in a study of neurological immune-mediated disorders. Many counts were recorded for this clonotype. The target antigen is unknown. Template-switch 5'RACE cDNA synthesis added a 10-nucleotide unique molecular identifier. MiXCR was run by TCRdb on the 5' RACE reads, yielding one entry per CDR3 protein. The sample contains 50,000 to 60,000 distinct CDR3 sequences, around 3.8% of which appear only once. Study-wide results and caveats: The absence of shared CDR3 amino acid sequences among expanded clones across subjects suggests private repertoires in all groups.

The CDR3 is made up of 15 amino acids. Germline V gene sequence: CDR1 MNHEY, CDR2 SVGAGI. Trimming stripped 6 bases from V and 2 bases from J, with 17 bases between. The chain joins TRBV6-5 to TRBJ2-7, with a weak D call TRBD1 (6 bases). The TCR was taken from a woman aged 35 to 49 with multiple sclerosis. The specimen sequenced was CD4+ T cells from blood. The CDR3 here is CASSLRDTPTYEQYF. CDR3 nucleotides: TGTGCCAGCAGCCTACGGGACACTCCAACCTACGAGCAGTACTTC.